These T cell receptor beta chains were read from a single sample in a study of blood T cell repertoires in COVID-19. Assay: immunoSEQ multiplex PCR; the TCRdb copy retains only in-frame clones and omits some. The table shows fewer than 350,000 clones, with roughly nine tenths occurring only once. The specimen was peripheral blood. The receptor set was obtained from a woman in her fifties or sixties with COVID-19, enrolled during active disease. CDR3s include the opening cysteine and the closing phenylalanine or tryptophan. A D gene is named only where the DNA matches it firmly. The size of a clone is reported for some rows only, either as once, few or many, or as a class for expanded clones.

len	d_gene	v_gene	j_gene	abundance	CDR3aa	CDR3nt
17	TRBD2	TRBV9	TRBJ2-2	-	CASSVGAGGGNTGELFF	TGTGCCAGCAGCGTTGGGGCCGGCGGGGGGAACACCGGGGAGCTGTTTTTT
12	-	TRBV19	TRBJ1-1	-	CATIDRGTEAFF	TGTGCCACCATAGACAGAGGCACTGAAGCTTTCTTT
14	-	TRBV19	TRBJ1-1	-	CASTKDRVNTEAFF	TGTGCCAGTACAAAGGACAGAGTGAACACTGAAGCTTTCTTT
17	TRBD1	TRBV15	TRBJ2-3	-	CATSRTTGTGLTDTQYF	TGTGCCACCAGCAGGACTACAGGGACAGGGCTCACAGATACGCAGTATTTT
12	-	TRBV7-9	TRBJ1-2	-	CASRGANYGYTF	TGTGCCAGCAGAGGAGCTAACTATGGCTACACCTTC
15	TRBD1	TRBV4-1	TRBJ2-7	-	CASAEGTGDSYEQYF	TGCGCCAGCGCGGAGGGGACAGGGGACTCCTACGAGCAGTACTTC
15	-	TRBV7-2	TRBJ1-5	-	CASGIRGGSNQPQHF	TGTGCCAGCGGGATACGGGGGGGAAGCAATCAGCCCCAGCATTTT
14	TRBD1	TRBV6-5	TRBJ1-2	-	CASINRRQGGGYTF	TGTGCCAGCATTAATAGACGCCAGGGGGGCGGCTACACCTTC
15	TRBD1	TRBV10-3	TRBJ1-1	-	CATLNYRQGNTEAFF	TGTGCCACCTTGAATTATAGACAGGGCAACACTGAAGCTTTCTTT
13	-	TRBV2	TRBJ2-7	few	CASRSGASYEQYF	TGTGCCAGCAGGTCCGGAGCCTCCTACGAGCAGTACTTC
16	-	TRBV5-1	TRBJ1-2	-	CASSLAVGGINYGYTF	TGCGCCAGCAGCTTGGCCGTCGGGGGAATTAACTATGGCTACACCTTC
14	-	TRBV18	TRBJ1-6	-	CASSKDRLNSPLHF	TGTGCCAGCTCGAAGGACAGACTAAATTCACCCCTCCACTTT
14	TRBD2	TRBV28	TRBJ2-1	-	CASRTSGGYNEQFF	TGTGCCAGCAGGACTAGCGGGGGGTACAATGAGCAGTTCTTC
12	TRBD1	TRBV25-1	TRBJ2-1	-	CASSGTGGWQFF	TGTGCCAGCAGTGGGACAGGGGGCTGGCAGTTCTTC
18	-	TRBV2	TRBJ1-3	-	CASSEFRSEASSGNTIYF	TGTGCCAGCAGTGAATTTAGGTCGGAGGCTAGCTCTGGAAACACCATATATTTT
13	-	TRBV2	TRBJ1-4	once	CASRGIPGEKLFF	TGTGCCAGCAGGGGGATCCCGGGGGAAAAACTGTTTTTT
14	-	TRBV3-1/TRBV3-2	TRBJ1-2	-	CASSPWDNRYGYTF	TGTGCCAGCAGCCCGTGGGACAACCGTTATGGCTACACCTTC
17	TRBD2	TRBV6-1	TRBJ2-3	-	CASSEARGGPNTDTQYF	TGTGCCAGCAGTGAAGCGCGGGGGGGGCCCAACACAGATACGCAGTATTTT
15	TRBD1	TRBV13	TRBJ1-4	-	CASSLLGRGSEKLFF	TGTGCCAGCAGCTTACTGGGCAGGGGGAGTGAAAAACTGTTTTTT
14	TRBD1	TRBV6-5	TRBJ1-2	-	CASSLTSGGYGYTF	TGTGCCAGCAGTTTAACTTCAGGGGGCTATGGCTACACCTTC
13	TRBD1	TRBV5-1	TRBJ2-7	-	CASSSGQGYEQYF	TGCGCCAGCAGCTCTGGACAGGGTTACGAGCAGTACTTC
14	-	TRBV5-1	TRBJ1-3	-	CASSLGPGGNTIYF	TGCGCCAGCAGCTTGGGCCCGGGGGGAAACACCATATATTTT
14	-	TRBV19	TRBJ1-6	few	CASSIGQENSPLHF	TGTGCCAGTAGTATAGGGCAGGAAAATTCACCCCTCCACTTT
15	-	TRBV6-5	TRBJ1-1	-	CASTRGGAANTEAFF	TGTGCCAGCACTCGAGGGGGTGCAGCGAACACTGAAGCTTTCTTT
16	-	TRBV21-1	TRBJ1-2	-	CASSKSLGGKLYGYTF	TGTGCCAGCAGCAAGTCCCTGGGGGGGAAACTCTATGGCTACACCTTC